Listed below are T cell receptor beta chains from one sample, sequenced in a study of vaccination effects on CD4 cells after COVID-19. Sequencing was performed with immunoSEQ multiplex PCR; in TCRdb, only in-frame clones are kept and a portion is missing. This repertoire shows around 62,000 clones, roughly 74% found once; its top ten account for over 2%. Antigens for these TCRs are unknown. The sample here was CD4+ T cells from PBMCs cultured without peptide, taken after COVID-19 vaccination. The receptors stem from a human donor who received a COVID-19 vaccine. The CDR3 runs from the conserved cysteine through the conserved F or W. A D gene is named only where the DNA matches it firmly. Clone size, where shown, is once, few, many, or a class for clones that have expanded.

size: .
V: TRBV6-2/TRBV6-3
D: TRBD1
J: TRBJ2-5
DNA: TGTGCCAGCAGTTACGGAGGGACAGGGCAGACCCAGTACTTC
CDR3: CASSYGGTGQTQYF

size: .
V: TRBV24-1
D: TRBD1
J: TRBJ2-1
DNA: TGTGCCACCTCGGGACAGGGGTACAATGAGCAGTTCTTC
CDR3: CATSGQGYNEQFF

size: .
V: TRBV12-3/TRBV12-4
D: .
J: TRBJ1-3
DNA: TGTGCCAGCAGGACAGGTGGAAACACCATATATTTT
CDR3: CASRTGGNTIYF

size: .
V: TRBV25-1
D: .
J: TRBJ2-5
DNA: TGTGCCAGCAGTGAAGGAGAGACCCAGTACTTC
CDR3: CASSEGETQYF

size: .
V: TRBV6-5
D: .
J: TRBJ1-1
DNA: TGTGCCAGCTCCCAGCCGGGCCCCTACCCTGAAGCTTTCTTT
CDR3: CASSQPGPYPEAFF

size: .
V: TRBV25-1
D: .
J: TRBJ1-6
DNA: TGTGCCAGCAGTGACCCGGGACGACCGAATTCACCCCTCCACTTT
CDR3: CASSDPGRPNSPLHF

size: few
V: TRBV7-2
D: TRBD1
J: TRBJ1-2
DNA: TGTGCCAGCACCTTGGGGGGTGGAGGGGGCAGAGGCTACACCTTC
CDR3: CASTLGGGGGRGYTF

size: .
V: TRBV6-2/TRBV6-3
D: .
J: TRBJ1-4
DNA: TGTGCCAGCAGTGCTTGGTCAGGGAACGAGGCTGAAAAACTGTTTTTT
CDR3: CASSAWSGNEAEKLFF

size: .
V: TRBV19
D: TRBD1
J: TRBJ2-6
DNA: TGTGCCAGTAGTCTCCCCGGGACAGAAACCTCTGGGGCCAACGTCCTGACTTTC
CDR3: CASSLPGTETSGANVLTF

size: .
V: TRBV6-1
D: .
J: TRBJ2-5
DNA: TGTGCCAGCAGTGAATTTAGGGTTTCGGAGACCCAGTACTTC
CDR3: CASSEFRVSETQYF

size: .
V: TRBV6-5
D: .
J: TRBJ1-4
DNA: TGTGCCAGCAGTTACGCGGGATCTAATGAAAAACTGTTTTTT
CDR3: CASSYAGSNEKLFF

size: .
V: TRBV5-1
D: TRBD1
J: TRBJ2-1
DNA: TGCGCCAGCAGGCAAACAGGGGGCGGATTGTTAAATGAGCAGTTCTTC
CDR3: CASRQTGGGLLNEQFF

size: few
V: TRBV2
D: .
J: TRBJ1-6
DNA: TGTGCCAGCACCAATTTTAAGGGGGGTGGGAATTCACCCCTCCACTTT
CDR3: CASTNFKGGGNSPLHF

size: .
V: TRBV7-2
D: TRBD2
J: TRBJ2-3
DNA: TGTGCCAGCAGCTTAGGAGCGGGGGGGCCCGTAGATACGCAGTATTTT
CDR3: CASSLGAGGPVDTQYF

size: .
V: TRBV4-1
D: .
J: TRBJ1-2
DNA: TGCGCCAGCAGCCAAGATTTAGGGAACTATGGCTACACCTTC
CDR3: CASSQDLGNYGYTF

size: .
V: TRBV4-1
D: TRBD2
J: TRBJ2-1
DNA: TGCGCCAGCAGCCGAACTCATAGCGGGGGGGTCTCGGATGAGCAGTTCTTC
CDR3: CASSRTHSGGVSDEQFF

size: few
V: TRBV7-8
D: .
J: TRBJ1-2
DNA: TGTGCCAGCAGCTTAGGACGGACGGGCTATGGCTACACCTTC
CDR3: CASSLGRTGYGYTF

size: .
V: TRBV28
D: .
J: TRBJ1-2
DNA: TGTGCCAGCGGAATAGCTAACTATGGCTACACCTTC
CDR3: CASGIANYGYTF

size: .
V: TRBV19
D: .
J: TRBJ2-3
DNA: TGTGCCAGTAGTGTACAGGGAGCAGATACGCAGTATTTT
CDR3: CASSVQGADTQYF

size: .
V: TRBV6-5
D: .
J: TRBJ2-2
DNA: TGTGCCAGCAGTTACCGGGACGTCGCGAACACCGGGGAGCTGTTTTTT
CDR3: CASSYRDVANTGELFF

size: .
V: TRBV5-1
D: .
J: TRBJ2-3
DNA: TGCGCCAGTAGGGGGGCAGATACGCAGTATTTT
CDR3: CASRGADTQYF

size: .
V: TRBV2
D: .
J: TRBJ2-3
DNA: TGTGCCAGCAGTGAATTAAAGTGGATGCTAGCGAAGCGCACAGATACGCAGTATTTT
CDR3: CASSELKWMLAKRTDTQYF

size: .
V: TRBV15
D: TRBD1
J: TRBJ1-4
DNA: TGTGCCACCAGCAGGACCGGGACAGGATATGAAAAACTGTTTTTT
CDR3: CATSRTGTGYEKLFF

size: .
V: TRBV2
D: TRBD1
J: TRBJ1-2
DNA: TGTGCCAGCAGAATAGGACAGGGGGCCTATGGCTACACCTTC
CDR3: CASRIGQGAYGYTF

size: few
V: TRBV30
D: .
J: TRBJ2-4
DNA: TGTGCCTGGAACTCAGGGATCGCCAAAAACATTCAGTACTTC
CDR3: CAWNSGIAKNIQYF

size: .
V: TRBV6-4
D: TRBD1
J: TRBJ1-2
DNA: TGTGCCAGCACCACTCAACAGGGGCCGAGGTGTGGCTACACCTTC
CDR3: CASTTQQGPRCGYTF

size: .
V: TRBV7-6
D: .
J: TRBJ2-5
DNA: TGTGCCAGCAGCTTAGCGGAGGGCCAGGGGACCGAGACCCAGTACTTC
CDR3: CASSLAEGQGTETQYF

size: .
V: TRBV27
D: TRBD2
J: TRBJ2-2
DNA: TGTGCCAGCAGTTTCTTTGGGCCTAGCGGGGGCCAAAACACCGGGGAGCTGTTTTTT
CDR3: CASSFFGPSGGQNTGELFF

size: .
V: TRBV5-1
D: .
J: TRBJ1-2
DNA: TGCGCCAGCAGCTTGGGATCAGTAAACTATGGCTACACCTTC
CDR3: CASSLGSVNYGYTF

size: .
V: TRBV6-5
D: TRBD1
J: TRBJ1-1
DNA: TGTGCCAGCAGACAGGGGGCGAACACTGAAGCTTTCTTT
CDR3: CASRQGANTEAFF

size: .
V: TRBV7-9
D: TRBD1
J: TRBJ2-5
DNA: TGTGCCAGCAGCCAACTGACAGGGGGCATGGAGACCCAGTACTTC
CDR3: CASSQLTGGMETQYF

size: .
V: TRBV7-3
D: .
J: TRBJ2-6
DNA: TGTGCCAGCAGCTTACCTGTCTCTGGGGCCAACGTCCTGACTTTC
CDR3: CASSLPVSGANVLTF